This TCR beta chain appears in the sequencing data of a study of T-cell memory formation after mild COVID-19. Background on the study: For the most part, TCR clusters were specific to one donor. Whole-study findings and limits: Clones contracting day 15 to 85 were balanced CD4/CD8; later expanders leaned CD4+. Largely, contracting CD4+ clones fell within CM and EM, and contracting CD8+ clones within EMRA.

Points on this clonotype: Its specificity is unknown.

From 5'RACE with constant-segment primers came TCR alpha and TCR beta cDNA libraries that carried sample barcodes and UMIs. TCRdb reprocessed the 5' RACE reads with MiXCR, giving one entry per CDR3 protein. There are roughly 510,000 distinct CDR3 sequences in the sample; 15% to 20% occur only once, and about 8.1% lies in the top ten. Sequenced sample: PBMCs or a T cell subset sorted from them (not recorded which). The origin of this receptor is an adult woman who had mild COVID-19 (a few samples of this study predate the infection). Cell type and time point are not known.

CDR3 protein: CASSQGSGEETQYF. CDR3 coding DNA: TGCGCCAGCAGCCAAGGATCCGGAGAGGAGACCCAGTACTTC. The chain combines TRBV4-3 with TRBJ2-5; D gene uncertain. With 1 base removed from V and 5 bases from J, the gap between germline ends came to 11 bases. The germline gives CDR1 LGHNA, CDR2 YSLEER. There are 14 residues in the CDR3.